Reported below is one T cell receptor beta chain. The assay was immunoSEQ multiplex PCR, and TCRdb's table has in-frame clones only and misses some. This sample has 850,000 to 1,200,000 clones, with around 74% found just once. There are 20 residues in the CDR3. CDR1 and CDR2 (germline): MNHGY, SVAAGI. V shed 3 bases, J shed 0 bases, and the junction held 13 bases outside the gene matches. This sample was taken from a study of shared clonotypes between healthy human individuals. The material sequenced was memory CD4+ T cells sorted from blood. This sample's subset: CD45RA-negative fraction. The genes are TRBV6-9 and TRBJ1-6; 8 nucleotides line up with TRBD1. This receptor was taken from a man younger than 35 in good health. The CDR3 nucleotides are TGTGCCAGCAGTTACCGGGGACAGGTCGCCAATAGCTCCTATAATTCACCCCTCCACTTT. Translating it yields CASSYRGQVANSSYNSPLHF.